This T cell receptor (beta chain) was sequenced in a study of blood T cell repertoires in COVID-19. The wider study: Samples of COVID-19 (acute and convalescent) were obtained from the United States, Italy and Spain. T cells, B-cell-depleted T cells, or PBMCs supplied cDNA or gDNA.

In the authors' workflow: Amplification with reference gene primers provided the estimates of nucleated cell counts. Data came from immunoSEQ multiplex PCR; TCRdb stores just in-frame clones and leaves some out. For V, J and clone size, that table is used; D and trimming come from the DNA. The sample lists 70,000 to 95,000 clones; approximately 80% were seen once. Germline V gene sequence: CDR1 GTSNPN, CDR2 SVGIG (reference sequence). V shed 5 bases and J shed 7 bases, with 17 bases lying between them. The length of the CDR3 is 13 residues. The rearrangement joins TRBV30 to TRBJ1-2; D gene ambiguous. Sample: peripheral blood. The TCR sequence derives from a man older than 75 with active or convalescent COVID-19. CDR3 region: CAWRRDPAIGYTF. As DNA, the CDR3 is TGTGCCTGGCGCCGGGATCCCGCTATTGGCTACACCTTC.